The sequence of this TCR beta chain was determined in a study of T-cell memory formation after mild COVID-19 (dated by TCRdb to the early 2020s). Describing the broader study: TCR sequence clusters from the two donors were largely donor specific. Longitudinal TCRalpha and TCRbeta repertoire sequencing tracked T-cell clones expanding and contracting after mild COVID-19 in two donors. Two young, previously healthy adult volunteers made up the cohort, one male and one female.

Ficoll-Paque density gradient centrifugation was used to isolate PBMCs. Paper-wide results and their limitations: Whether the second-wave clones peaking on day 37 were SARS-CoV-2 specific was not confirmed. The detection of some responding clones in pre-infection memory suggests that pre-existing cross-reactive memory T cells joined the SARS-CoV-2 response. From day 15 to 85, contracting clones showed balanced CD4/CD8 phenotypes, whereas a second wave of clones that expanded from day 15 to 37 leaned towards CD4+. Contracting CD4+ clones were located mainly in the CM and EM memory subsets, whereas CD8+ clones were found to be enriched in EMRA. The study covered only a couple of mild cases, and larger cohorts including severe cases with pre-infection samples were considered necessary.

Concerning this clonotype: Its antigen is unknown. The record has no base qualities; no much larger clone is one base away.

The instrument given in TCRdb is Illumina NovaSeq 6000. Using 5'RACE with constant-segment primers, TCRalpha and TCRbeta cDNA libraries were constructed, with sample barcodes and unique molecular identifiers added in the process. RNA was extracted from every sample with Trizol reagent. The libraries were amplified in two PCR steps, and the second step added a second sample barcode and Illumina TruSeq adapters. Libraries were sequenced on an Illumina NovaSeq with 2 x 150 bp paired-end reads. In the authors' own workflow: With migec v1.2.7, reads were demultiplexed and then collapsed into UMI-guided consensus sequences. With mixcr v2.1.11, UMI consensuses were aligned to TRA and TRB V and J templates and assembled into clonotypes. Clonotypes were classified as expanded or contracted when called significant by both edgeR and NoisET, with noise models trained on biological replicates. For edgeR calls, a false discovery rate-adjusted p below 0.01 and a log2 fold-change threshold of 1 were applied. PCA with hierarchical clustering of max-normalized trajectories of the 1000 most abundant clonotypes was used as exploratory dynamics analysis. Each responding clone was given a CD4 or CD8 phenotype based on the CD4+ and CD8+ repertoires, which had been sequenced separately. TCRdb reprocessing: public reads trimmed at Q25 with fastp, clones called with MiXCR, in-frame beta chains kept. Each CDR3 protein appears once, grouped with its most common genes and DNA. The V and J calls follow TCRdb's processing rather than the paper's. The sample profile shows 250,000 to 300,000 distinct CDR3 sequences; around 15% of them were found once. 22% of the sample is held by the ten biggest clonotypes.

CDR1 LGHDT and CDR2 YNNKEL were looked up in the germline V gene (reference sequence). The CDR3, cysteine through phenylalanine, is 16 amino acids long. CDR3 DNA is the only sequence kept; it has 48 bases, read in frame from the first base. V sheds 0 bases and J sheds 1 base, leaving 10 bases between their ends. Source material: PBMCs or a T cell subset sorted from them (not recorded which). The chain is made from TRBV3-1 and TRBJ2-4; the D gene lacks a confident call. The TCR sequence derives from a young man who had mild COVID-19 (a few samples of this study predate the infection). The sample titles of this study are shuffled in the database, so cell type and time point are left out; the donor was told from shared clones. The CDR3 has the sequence CASSQEGVVAKNIQYF. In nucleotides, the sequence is TGTGCCAGCAGCCAAGAGGGTGTTGTGGCCAAAAACATTCAGTACTTC.